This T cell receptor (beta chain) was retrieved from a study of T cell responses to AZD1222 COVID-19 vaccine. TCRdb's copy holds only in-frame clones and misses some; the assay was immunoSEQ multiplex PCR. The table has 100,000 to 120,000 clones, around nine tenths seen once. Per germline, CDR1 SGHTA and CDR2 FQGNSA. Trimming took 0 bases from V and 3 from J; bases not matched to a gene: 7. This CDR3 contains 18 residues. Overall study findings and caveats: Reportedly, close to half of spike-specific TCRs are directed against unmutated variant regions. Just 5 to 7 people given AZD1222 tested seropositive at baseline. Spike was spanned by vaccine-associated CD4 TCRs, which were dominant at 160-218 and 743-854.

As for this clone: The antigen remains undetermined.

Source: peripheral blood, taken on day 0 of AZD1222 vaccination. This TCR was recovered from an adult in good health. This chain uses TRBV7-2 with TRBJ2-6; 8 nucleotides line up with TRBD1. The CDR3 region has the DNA TGTGCCAGCAGCTTAGCCCAGGGGGCCCCGCGTGGGGCCAACGTCCTGACTTTC. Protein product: CASSLAQGAPRGANVLTF.